This T cell receptor beta chain was obtained from a study of T-cell reconstitution after alpha-beta-depleted transplantation in children. Only a few counts were recorded for this clonotype. Molecular barcoding with unique molecular identifiers was used for the TCRbeta library. TCRdb re-called the PCR reads with MiXCR, one entry per CDR3 protein. The sample records hundreds of thousands of distinct CDR3 sequences, about 17% being singletons. Germline V gene lookup returns CDR1 SGHTA and CDR2 FQGNSA. The CDR3 runs 17 residues. V dropped 1 base and J dropped 5; count of bases not matched to a gene: 10. The material was PBMCs from the stem cell graft donor, obtained from the stem cell graft. J is TRBJ2-1 and V is TRBV7-2; 8 bases line up with TRBD2. The TCR originated in a human donor who donated a stem cell graft to a child with acute lymphoblastic leukemia. CDR3 sequence (DNA): TGTGCCAGCAGCTTAGTTAGTAGCGGGACATCCCACAATGAGCAGTTCTTC. Translating it yields CASSLVSSGTSHNEQFF. Supplemented by reference TRBV7-2 and TRBJ2-1, the full variable domain reads GAGVSQSPSNKVTEKGKDVELRCDPISGHTALYWYRQSLGQGLEFLIYFQGNSAPDKSGLPSDRFSAERTGGSVSTLTIQRTQQEDSAVYLCASSLVSSGTSHNEQFFGPGTRLTVL.